This T cell receptor beta chain was recorded in a study of monozygotic twins with inflammatory bowel disease. Study-wide points: Patient repertoires may carry noise from differing immunosuppressive treatments.

CDR1 and CDR2 from the germline V gene are SGDLS and YYNGEE. The CDR3 sequence is 14 residues long. Regarding this clonotype: The target antigen is unknown.

TCRdb reanalyzed the 5' RACE reads and collapses them to one entry per CDR3 protein, without DNA. Here the sample table reports around 400,000 distinct CDR3 sequences. The chain joins TRBV9 to TRBJ1-2; TCRdb picks TRBD1, but there is no DNA to check that call. Sequencing used blood. The source is a human donor with ulcerative colitis or Crohn's disease, or a healthy co-twin of an affected twin (not recorded which). This CDR3 reads CASSSTGGSYGYTF.